The 21 T cell receptor beta chains reported below all come from one sample, sequenced in a study of beta chain features in type 1 diabetes. The whole isolated RNA underwent reverse transcription, so sequencing captured expressed TCRB transcripts. Here immunoSEQ multiplex PCR was the method, and the copy in TCRdb shows in-frame clones only, minus some. The repertoire has around 300,000 clones, approximately 8.1% of them found once; the top ten carry 1%. Sequenced material: central memory CD4+ T cells from blood. The receptors derive from a woman younger than 30 in good health.

Only a few counts were recorded for this clone. The J gene is TRBJ1-1, the V gene TRBV4-3; a possible D gene is TRBD1 (6 bases). With 4 bases removed from V and 1 base from J, the gap between germline ends came to 13 bases. This CDR3 region has 15 residues. CDR1 and CDR2 (germline): LGHNA, YSLEER. The CDR3 region has the DNA TGCGCCAGCAGCCGGGGCGGACAGTGGAACACTGAAGCTTTCTTT. This sequence encodes CASSRGGQWNTEAFF.

The V gene is TRBV4-2, the J gene TRBJ2-7; a possible D gene is TRBD2 (7 bases). V was pared by 4 bases and J by 1 base, with 17 bases between. Germline CDR1 is LGHNA and CDR2 is YNFKEQ. The CDR3 spans 16 residues. CDR3 protein: CASSRASGGDSYEQYF. In DNA form, the CDR3 reads TGTGCCAGCAGCCGGGCATCGGGGGGCGATTCCTACGAGCAGTACTTC.

This clone was seen more than once but under ten times. The chain employs TRBV2 and TRBJ1-6; no definite D call. The CDR3 is made up of 15 amino acids. The germline V and J ends were trimmed by 3 bases and 10 bases, with 16 bases remaining between them. From germline, CDR1 is SNHLY and CDR2 FYNNEI. The CDR3 here is CASSEIGQLGSPLHF. The CDR3 bases are TGTGCCAGCAGTGAGATAGGCCAGCTTGGGTCACCCCTCCACTTT. The entire variable domain, with the rest obtained from reference TRBV2 and TRBJ1-6, is as follows: EPEVTQTPSHQVTQMGQEVILRCVPISNHLYFYWYRQILGQKVEFLVSFYNNEISEKSEIFDDQFSVERPDGSNFTLKIRSTKLEDSAMYFCASSEIGQLGSPLHFGNGTRLTVT.

This clone was counted only a few times. This chain links TRBV30 with TRBJ2-2; D gene uncertain. V lost 0 bases and J 6 bases, leaving 8 bases between the germline ends. Germline-derived CDR1 and CDR2 are GTSNPN and SVGIG (reference sequence). CDR3 size: 13 residues. CDR3 bases: TGTGCCTGGAGTGTACTTTCGGCCGGGGAGCTGTTTTTT. Translating it yields CAWSVLSAGELFF.

The V and J genes are TRBV7-2 and TRBJ2-7, with 11 positions matching TRBD2. This CDR3 spans 16 amino acids. V lost 4 bases to trimming and J lost 6 bases; unmatched junction nucleotides: 11. Germline loops: CDR1 SGHTA, CDR2 FQGNSA. The DNA of the CDR3 is TGTGCCAGCAGCTCGACCACTCCACTAGCGGGAGCCGAGCAGTACTTC. Its translation: CASSSTTPLAGAEQYF.

This clone was observed a handful of times. The chain is built from TRBV11-3 and TRBJ2-1, with D tentatively TRBD1 (6 bases). The CDR3 is 14 amino acids. Trimming cost V 5 bases and J 5 bases, with 13 bases left between them. Germline CDR1 and CDR2: SGHNT and YENEEA. CDR3 in amino acids: CASSEYTGNNEQFF. The CDR3, as DNA: TGTGCCAGCAGCGAGTATACAGGGAACAATGAGCAGTTCTTC.

The V call is TRBV7-9, the J call TRBJ1-6; TRBD1 matches at 9 bases. Trimming took 5 bases from V and 8 from J; bases not matched to a gene: 7. Per the germline V gene, CDR1 is SEHNR and CDR2 is FQNEAQ (reference sequence). The CDR3 has 15 amino acids. CDR3 bases: TGTGCCAGCAGCCGAGGGCGGGACAGGGATTCACCCCTCCACTTT. As protein: CASSRGRDRDSPLHF.

This clone was seen more than once but under ten times. This rearrangement joins TRBV27 to TRBJ1-4; D may be TRBD1 (6 bases). Trimming pared 6 bases from V and 5 bases from J, leaving 16 bases between. This CDR3 comprises 15 residues. Germline V gene sequence: CDR1 MNHEY, CDR2 SMNVEV (reference sequence). The CDR3 nucleotides read TGTGCCAGCAGCCCCCGACGGGGGGCCAATGAAAAACTGTTTTTT. Translating it yields CASSPRRGANEKLFF.

The gene calls are TRBV2 and TRBJ2-1, with unresolved D. From germline, CDR1 is SNHLY and CDR2 FYNNEI. The CDR3 extends over 12 amino acids. V was pared by 6 bases and J by 7 bases, with 10 bases between. Here the CDR3 reads CASRDPMNEQFF. CDR3 nucleotide sequence: TGTGCCAGCAGGGACCCTATGAATGAGCAGTTCTTC.

The chain is built from TRBV7-2 and TRBJ1-2; D unresolved. Germline CDR1 reads SGHTA; CDR2 reads FQGNSA. V was cut by 0 bases and J by 6 bases, with 11 bases left in between. The CDR3 spans 14 residues. The CDR3: CASSLAINSHGYTF. The CDR3 nucleotides read TGTGCCAGCAGCTTAGCGATTAACAGCCATGGCTACACCTTC.

The V call is TRBV2, the J call TRBJ1-6; unclear D gene. The germline CDR1 and CDR2 sequences are SNHLY and FYNNEI. Trimming took 6 bases from V and 10 from J, leaving 10 bases between them. The CDR3 is made up of 12 amino acids. In nucleotides, the CDR3 is TGTGCCAGCAGGGGGTTTAGCTCACCCCTCCACTTT. Amino acids: CASRGFSSPLHF.

This clone was detected a few times. The V call is TRBV9, the J call TRBJ1-4, with D perhaps matching TRBD1 (6 bases). V lost 3 bases, J lost 7 bases, and 19 bases lay in between. Looked up from germline, CDR1 is SGDLS and CDR2 is YYNGEE. This CDR3 spans 16 amino acids. The CDR3 loop is CASSARPRGGGEKLFF. The CDR3 coding sequence is TGTGCCAGCAGCGCCCGCCCCCGAGGGGGAGGTGAAAAACTGTTTTTT.

V and J are TRBV7-2 and TRBJ1-1; no clear D gene. There are 13 residues in the CDR3. The germline V and J ends were trimmed by 5 bases and 5 bases, with 12 bases remaining between them. CDR1 and CDR2 (germline): SGHTA, FQGNSA. The DNA of the CDR3 is TGTGCCAGCAGCCCCCAGCCGAGAACTGAAGCTTTCTTT. Amino acids: CASSPQPRTEAFF.

This clone was counted between two and nine times. The chain is built from TRBV2 and TRBJ2-2, with D possibly matching TRBD1 (6 bases). V was trimmed by 8 bases and J by 2 bases, leaving 15 bases between them. The germline V gene has CDR1 SNHLY and CDR2 FYNNEI. The length of the CDR3 is 15 residues. CDR3 region: CASRRAGVNTGELFF. The CDR3 DNA is TGTGCCAGCCGAAGGGCAGGGGTAAACACCGGGGAGCTGTTTTTT.

The sample holds a few counts of this clone. This chain connects TRBV2 to TRBJ2-3; TRBD2 is a possible D gene (6 bases). V lost 8 bases and J lost 2, with 14 bases in between. The CDR3 contains 14 residues. Germline assignment: CDR1 SNHLY and CDR2 FYNNEI. The CDR3 nucleotides are TGTGCCAGCGAAGGGGCTAGCGACACAGATACGCAGTATTTT. Its translation: CASEGASDTDTQYF.

This clone showed up many times. J is TRBJ1-1 and V is TRBV18; 8 bases line up with TRBD1. CDR3 length: 16 amino acids. The germline gives CDR1 KGHSH, CDR2 LQKENI. V gave up 4 bases and J gave up 3 bases; unmatched junction bases: 10. The DNA for the CDR3 is TGTGCCAGCTCACTGACCCGGGACAGGTCCGACACTGAAGCTTTCTTT. Encoded protein: CASSLTRDRSDTEAFF.

This clone appeared a few times. This CDR3 is CASQRQGYQPQHF. The CDR3, as DNA: TGTGCCAGTCAAAGACAGGGTTATCAGCCCCAGCATTTT. The genes are TRBV19 and TRBJ1-5; 7 bases are a match to TRBD1. There are 13 residues in the CDR3. V lost 8 bases to trimming and J lost 5 bases; unmatched junction nucleotides: 6. Germline CDR1 reads LNHDA; CDR2 reads SQIVND (reference sequence).

The table lists this clone with many counts. The rearrangement uses TRBV7-8 and TRBJ1-1; D unresolved. Germline CDR1 is SGHVS and CDR2 is FQNEAQ. This CDR3 has 14 residues. V lost 0 bases and J 1 base, leaving 6 bases between the germline ends. In DNA, the CDR3 is TGTGCCAGCAGCTTAGCAGGGTGGAACACTGAAGCTTTCTTT. This translates into CASSLAGWNTEAFF.

The sample holds many counts of this clone. The chain has TRBV7-9 and TRBJ1-4; D not certain. This CDR3 has 14 amino acids. The germline gives CDR1 SEHNR, CDR2 FQNEAQ (reference sequence). Trimming removed 5 bases from V and 5 bases from J, with 12 bases in between. CDR3: CASSLDGKNEKLFF. For the CDR3, the DNA is TGTGCCAGCAGCCTGGACGGTAAAAATGAAAAACTGTTTTTT.

This clone appeared many times. V usage is TRBV7-9 and J usage is TRBJ1-1; 9 bases fit TRBD1. The CDR3 runs to 15 residues. Trimming removed 5 bases from V and 3 bases from J; junction bases left unmatched: 7. Germline V gene sequence: CDR1 SEHNR, CDR2 FQNEAQ (reference sequence). CDR3 in amino acids: CASSVIDRGDTEAFF. As DNA, the CDR3 is TGTGCCAGCAGCGTAATCGACAGGGGGGACACTGAAGCTTTCTTT.

Many counts were recorded for this clone. The rearrangement links TRBV19 to TRBJ2-6; D is undetermined. Trimming stripped 6 bases from V and 7 bases from J, with 16 bases between. CDR1 is LNHDA and CDR2 is SQIVND in the germline V gene (reference sequence). This CDR3 has 15 residues. Here the CDR3 DNA reads TGTGCCAGTAGCCCCAGCAAGACGGCCGCCAACGTCCTGACTTTC. It is translated as CASSPSKTAANVLTF.